The rows below give T cell receptor beta chains drawn from one sample of a study of T cells in Graves' hyperthyroidism and ophthalmopathy. TCRdb itself ran the multiplex PCR reads through MiXCR, one entry per CDR3 protein. The table includes roughly 250,000 distinct CDR3 sequences, 22% detected once. The sample consisted of blood. Every receptor here comes from a man aged 25 to 40 with Graves' ophthalmopathy. Each CDR3 is given with its conserved first and last residue. The D gene is left open where the match is weak. Part of the rows lack a size; the others show once, few, many or a class for expanded clones.

size: .
J: TRBJ2-7
V: TRBV7-9
D: TRBD1
DNA: TGTGCCAGCAGCCCGACAGGGGGAGCGAACGAGCAGTACTTC
CDR3: CASSPTGGANEQYF

size: many
J: TRBJ2-7
V: TRBV11-2
D: .
DNA: TGTGCCAGCAGCTCCCGTTCGACGGGAAGATACGAGCAGTACTTC
CDR3: CASSSRSTGRYEQYF

size: .
J: TRBJ2-3
V: TRBV9
D: .
DNA: TGTGCCAGCAGCCCAATTTGGGGCTTTGAGGGGACAGATACGCAGTATTTT
CDR3: CASSPIWGFEGTDTQYF

size: few
J: TRBJ1-6
V: TRBV28
D: TRBD1
DNA: TGTGCCAGCAGTTACAGGGGGCATAATTCACCCCTCCACTTT
CDR3: CASSYRGHNSPLHF

size: few
J: TRBJ1-2
V: TRBV24-1
D: TRBD1
DNA: TGTGCCACCAGTGAACCAGGACAGGGGGCTATCGATGGCTACACCTTC
CDR3: CATSEPGQGAIDGYTF

size: many
J: TRBJ2-7
V: TRBV6-1
D: TRBD2
DNA: TGTGCCAGCGAAGGGCTAGCGGGAACCTACGAGCAGTACTTC
CDR3: CASEGLAGTYEQYF

size: many
J: TRBJ2-1
V: TRBV2
D: .
DNA: TGTGCCAGCAGGAGCCTAGGGGGCAATGAGCAGTTCTTC
CDR3: CASRSLGGNEQFF

size: .
J: TRBJ1-1
V: TRBV20-1
D: .
DNA: TGCAGTGCTCCTCGGGGGCAGGCGAACACTGAAGCTTTCTTT
CDR3: CSAPRGQANTEAFF

size: .
J: TRBJ2-7
V: TRBV24-1
D: TRBD1
DNA: TGTGCCACCAGTGACTCGGACAGGGTGTACGAGCAGTACTTC
CDR3: CATSDSDRVYEQYF

size: .
J: TRBJ2-7
V: TRBV30
D: TRBD2
DNA: TGTGCCTGGAGTTTATCCCTAGCGGGAGTTGACGAGCAGTACTTC
CDR3: CAWSLSLAGVDEQYF

size: .
J: TRBJ2-7
V: TRBV2
D: .
DNA: TGTGCCAGCAGTGCCGAGCAGTACTTC
CDR3: CASSAEQYF

size: few
J: TRBJ2-3
V: TRBV20-1
D: TRBD2
DNA: TGCAGTGCTAGAGAATTACCTAGCGGGAGGACAGATACGCAGTATTTT
CDR3: CSARELPSGRTDTQYF

size: few
J: TRBJ1-2
V: TRBV6-2/TRBV6-3
D: .
DNA: TGTGCCAGCGCTCGACAGAAGGGTTTCTATGGCTACACCTTC
CDR3: CASARQKGFYGYTF

size: .
J: TRBJ2-1
V: TRBV27
D: TRBD2
DNA: TGTGCCAGCAGCTTGACTAGCGGGAGGCCCATGTTTAGCTCCTACAATGAGCAGTTCTTC
CDR3: CASSLTSGRPMFSSYNEQFF

size: .
J: TRBJ1-2
V: TRBV27
D: .
DNA: TGTGCCAGCAGTTTAACATGGAACTCTGGCTACACCTTC
CDR3: CASSLTWNSGYTF

size: few
J: TRBJ2-1
V: TRBV28
D: .
DNA: TGTGCCAGCAGCACTACCGCCGGGACTCCCTCCCACAATGAGCAGTTCTTC
CDR3: CASSTTAGTPSHNEQFF

size: .
J: TRBJ2-7
V: TRBV6-9
D: .
DNA: TGTGCCAGCAGTTATCGGGACGGCTCCTACGAGCAGTACTTC
CDR3: CASSYRDGSYEQYF

size: .
J: TRBJ2-2
V: TRBV12-3/TRBV12-4
D: .
DNA: TGTGCCAGCAGTTTTAGCGCCGGGGAGCTGTTTTTT
CDR3: CASSFSAGELFF

size: .
J: TRBJ2-1
V: TRBV30
D: TRBD2
DNA: TGTGCCTGGAGTCTGGGACTAGCGGGAGTAGGTGAGCAGTTCTTC
CDR3: CAWSLGLAGVGEQFF

size: few
J: TRBJ2-7
V: TRBV11-2
D: .
DNA: TGTGCCAGCAGCCCATCGGGTGGGGTCCGCTACGAGCAGTACTTC
CDR3: CASSPSGGVRYEQYF

size: many
J: TRBJ2-1
V: TRBV20-1
D: .
DNA: TGCAGTGCTAGGGGAGGGGGCGACTTTGGTGAGCAGTTCTTC
CDR3: CSARGGGDFGEQFF

size: many
J: TRBJ2-1
V: TRBV11-3
D: .
DNA: TGTGCCAGCAGCCCTAATAGAGGAAATGAGCAGTTCTTC
CDR3: CASSPNRGNEQFF

size: once
J: TRBJ1-1
V: TRBV9
D: TRBD1
DNA: TGTGCCAGCAGCGCCTTCACAGGGGTGAACACTGAAGCTTTCTTT
CDR3: CASSAFTGVNTEAFF

size: .
J: TRBJ2-1
V: TRBV9
D: TRBD1
DNA: TGTGCCAGTGGGGGGACAGGGGGATACAATGAGCAGTTCTTC
CDR3: CASGGTGGYNEQFF

size: .
J: TRBJ2-5
V: TRBV28
D: .
DNA: TGTGCCAGCAGTTTCTGGGGCGCGGGGGAGACCCAGTACTTC
CDR3: CASSFWGAGETQYF

size: many
J: TRBJ1-2
V: TRBV29-1
D: TRBD1
DNA: TGCAGCGTTGAAGATCGGACAGGGGCCCGTGGCTACACCTTC
CDR3: CSVEDRTGARGYTF

size: .
J: TRBJ1-1
V: TRBV12-5
D: .
DNA: TGTGCTAGTGGTTTAGGTACGGGGACACGGAACACTGAAGCTTTCTTT
CDR3: CASGLGTGTRNTEAFF

size: many
J: TRBJ1-5
V: TRBV20-1
D: TRBD1
DNA: TGCAGTGCTAGGGGTTGGGACAGGGGCGGCAATCAGCCCCAGCATTTT
CDR3: CSARGWDRGGNQPQHF

size: few
J: TRBJ1-1
V: TRBV5-1
D: .
DNA: TGCGCCAGCAGCTTGGGGCTCCCTCGGGGCGCTTTCTTT
CDR3: CASSLGLPRGAFF

size: many
J: TRBJ2-7
V: TRBV5-1
D: .
DNA: TGCGCCAGCAGCCGAGGGGACTCCTACGAGCAGTACTTC
CDR3: CASSRGDSYEQYF

size: few
J: TRBJ2-5
V: TRBV2
D: .
DNA: TGTGCCAGCAGTGAGACCGGTGTAGAGACCCAGTACTTC
CDR3: CASSETGVETQYF

size: .
J: TRBJ2-4
V: TRBV19
D: .
DNA: TGTGCCAGTAGTATATACCCGGAGGTAGCCAAAAACATTCAGTACTTC
CDR3: CASSIYPEVAKNIQYF

size: .
J: TRBJ1-4
V: TRBV28
D: TRBD1
DNA: TGTGCCAGCAGTCCCTCCAGGGGGAGCGGTAATGAAAAACTGTTTTTT
CDR3: CASSPSRGSGNEKLFF

size: few
J: TRBJ2-7
V: TRBV29-1
D: TRBD2
DNA: TGCAGCGTTGTAATAGCGGGTGGATACGAGCAGTACTTC
CDR3: CSVVIAGGYEQYF

size: .
J: TRBJ1-1
V: TRBV28
D: TRBD1
DNA: TGTGCCAGCAGTATCACAGGGGGCGGTGGTACTGAAGCTTTCTTT
CDR3: CASSITGGGGTEAFF

size: many
J: TRBJ1-2
V: TRBV20-1
D: .
DNA: TGCAGTGCTACCGGGGTTAGGGATGGCTACACCTTC
CDR3: CSATGVRDGYTF

size: many
J: TRBJ2-3
V: TRBV28
D: TRBD2
DNA: TGTGCCAGCAGTTTACCGGGAGGGCTGGTAGATACGCAGTATTTT
CDR3: CASSLPGGLVDTQYF

size: .
J: TRBJ1-2
V: TRBV5-5
D: .
DNA: TGTGCCAGCAGCTTGTCCGTCTATGGCTACACCTTC
CDR3: CASSLSVYGYTF

size: many
J: TRBJ2-3
V: TRBV9
D: .
DNA: TGTGCCAGCAGCGTAAGTGACGGTTACACAGATACGCAGTATTTT
CDR3: CASSVSDGYTDTQYF

size: few
J: TRBJ2-7
V: TRBV11-2
D: .
DNA: TGTGCCAGCAGCTCAGAAACCTACGAGCAGTACTTC
CDR3: CASSSETYEQYF

size: .
J: TRBJ1-1
V: TRBV5-1
D: .
DNA: TGCGCCAGCAGTCTTGATCCTGAAGCTGAAGCTTTCTTT
CDR3: CASSLDPEAEAFF